Included here is one T cell receptor beta chain sequence, with context. The data derive from a study of blood T cell repertoires in COVID-19. Sequencing was performed with immunoSEQ multiplex PCR; in TCRdb, only in-frame clones are kept and a portion is missing. This table holds approximately 350,000 clones, 89% found once. The V and J ends lost 8 bases and 7 bases respectively, with 17 bases between them. CDR3 size: 13 residues. From germline, CDR1 is ENHRY and CDR2 SYGVKD. This TCR derives from a man in his forties or fifties with acute or convalescent COVID-19. The chain recombines TRBV10-3 with TRBJ1-1; D is perhaps TRBD1 (6 bases). The sequencing sample was made of peripheral blood. CDR3 residues: CAISAGAIGEAFF. CDR3 bases: TGTGCCATCTCTGCAGGGGCGATCGGTGAAGCTTTCTTT.